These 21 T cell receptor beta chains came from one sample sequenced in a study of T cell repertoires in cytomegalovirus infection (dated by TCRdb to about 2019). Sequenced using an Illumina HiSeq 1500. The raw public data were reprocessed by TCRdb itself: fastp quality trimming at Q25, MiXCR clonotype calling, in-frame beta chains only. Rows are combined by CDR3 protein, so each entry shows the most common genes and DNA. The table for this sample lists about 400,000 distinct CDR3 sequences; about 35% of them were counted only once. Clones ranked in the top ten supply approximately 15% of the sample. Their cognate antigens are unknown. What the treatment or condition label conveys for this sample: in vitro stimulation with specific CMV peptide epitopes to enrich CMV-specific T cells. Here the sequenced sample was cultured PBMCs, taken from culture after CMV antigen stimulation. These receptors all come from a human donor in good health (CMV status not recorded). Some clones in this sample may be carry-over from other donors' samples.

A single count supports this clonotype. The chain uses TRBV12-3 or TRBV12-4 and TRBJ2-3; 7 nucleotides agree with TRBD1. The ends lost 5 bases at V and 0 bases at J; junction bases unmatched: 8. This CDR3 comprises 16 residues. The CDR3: CASSPGDRASTDTQYF. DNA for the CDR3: TGTGCCAGCAGTCCAGGCGACAGGGCCAGCACAGATACGCAGTATTTT.

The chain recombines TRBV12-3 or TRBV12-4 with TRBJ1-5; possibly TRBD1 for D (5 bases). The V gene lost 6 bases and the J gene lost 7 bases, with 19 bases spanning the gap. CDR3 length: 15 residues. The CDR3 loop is CASRGRTGVNQPQHF. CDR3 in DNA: TGTGCCAGCAGGGGACGGACGGGGGTCAACCAGCCCCAGCATTTT.

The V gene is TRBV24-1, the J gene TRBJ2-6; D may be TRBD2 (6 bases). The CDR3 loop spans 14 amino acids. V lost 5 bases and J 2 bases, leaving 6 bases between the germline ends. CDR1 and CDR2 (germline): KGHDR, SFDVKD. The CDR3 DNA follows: TGTGCCACCAGTGGGGGGGCTGGGGCCAACGTCCTGACTTTC. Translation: CATSGGAGANVLTF.

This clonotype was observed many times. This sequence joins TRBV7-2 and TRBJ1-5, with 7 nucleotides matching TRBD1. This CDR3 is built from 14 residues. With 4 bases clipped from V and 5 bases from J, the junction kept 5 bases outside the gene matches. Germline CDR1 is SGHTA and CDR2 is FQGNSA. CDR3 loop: CASSSGGVYQPQHF. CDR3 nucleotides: TGTGCCAGCAGCTCAGGGGGGGTTTATCAGCCCCAGCATTTT.

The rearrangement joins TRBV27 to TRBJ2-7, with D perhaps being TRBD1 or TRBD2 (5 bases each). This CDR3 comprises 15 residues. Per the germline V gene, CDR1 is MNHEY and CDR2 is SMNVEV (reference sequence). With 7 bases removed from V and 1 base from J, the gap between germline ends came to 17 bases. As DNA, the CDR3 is TGTGCCAGCAATTTCAAACCGGGACCTTCCTACGAGCAGTACTTC. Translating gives CASNFKPGPSYEQYF.

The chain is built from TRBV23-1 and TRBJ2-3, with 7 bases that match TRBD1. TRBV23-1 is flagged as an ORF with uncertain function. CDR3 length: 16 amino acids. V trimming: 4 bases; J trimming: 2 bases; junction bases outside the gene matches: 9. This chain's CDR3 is CASSLGQPTITDTQYF. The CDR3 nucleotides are TGCGCCAGCAGTCTGGGACAGCCTACGATCACAGATACGCAGTATTTT.

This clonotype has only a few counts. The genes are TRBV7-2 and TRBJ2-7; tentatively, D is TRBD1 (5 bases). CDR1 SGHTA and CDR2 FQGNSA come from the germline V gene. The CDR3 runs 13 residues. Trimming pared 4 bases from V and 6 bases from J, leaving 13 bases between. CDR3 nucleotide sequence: TGTGCCAGCAGCTCTCCTACAGGATCCGAGCAGTACTTC. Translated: CASSSPTGSEQYF.

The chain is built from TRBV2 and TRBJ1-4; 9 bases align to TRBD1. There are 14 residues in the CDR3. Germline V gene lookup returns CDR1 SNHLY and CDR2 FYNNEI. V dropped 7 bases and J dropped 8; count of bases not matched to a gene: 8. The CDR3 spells CASIRDRVEEKLFF. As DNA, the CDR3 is TGTGCCAGCATACGGGACAGGGTTGAGGAAAAACTGTTTTTT. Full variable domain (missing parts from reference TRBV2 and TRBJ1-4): EPEVTQTPSHQVTQMGQEVILRCVPISNHLYFYWYRQILGQKVEFLVSFYNNEISEKSEIFDDQFSVERPDGSNFTLKIRSTKLEDSAMYFCASIRDRVEEKLFFGSGTQLSVL.

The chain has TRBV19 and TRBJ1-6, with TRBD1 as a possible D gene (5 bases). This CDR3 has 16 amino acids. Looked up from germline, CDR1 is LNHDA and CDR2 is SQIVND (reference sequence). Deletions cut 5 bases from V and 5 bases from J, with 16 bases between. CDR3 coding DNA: TGTGCCAGTAGTTCCTGGGATTCGGGGGATAATTCACCCCTCCACTTT. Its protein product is CASSSWDSGDNSPLHF.

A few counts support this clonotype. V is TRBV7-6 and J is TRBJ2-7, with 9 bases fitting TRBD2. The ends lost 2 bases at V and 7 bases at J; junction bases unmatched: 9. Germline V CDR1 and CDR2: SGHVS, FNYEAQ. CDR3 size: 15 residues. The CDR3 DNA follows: TGTGCCAGCAGCTTAATGGCGGGAGGGCCGGATGAGCAGTACTTC. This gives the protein CASSLMAGGPDEQYF.

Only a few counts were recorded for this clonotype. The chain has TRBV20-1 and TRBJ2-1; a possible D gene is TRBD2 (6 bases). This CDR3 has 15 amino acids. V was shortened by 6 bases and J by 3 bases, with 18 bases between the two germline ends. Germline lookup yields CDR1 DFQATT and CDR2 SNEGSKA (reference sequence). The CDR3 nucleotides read TGCAGTGCCCTACCCCTAGCGATTAGCTACAATGAGCAGTTCTTC. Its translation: CSALPLAISYNEQFF.

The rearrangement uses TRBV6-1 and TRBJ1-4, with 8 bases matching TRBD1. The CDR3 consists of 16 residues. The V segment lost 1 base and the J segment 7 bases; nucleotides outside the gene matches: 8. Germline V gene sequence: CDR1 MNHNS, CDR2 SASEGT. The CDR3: CASSEVLGTGGEKLFF. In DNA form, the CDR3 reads TGTGCCAGCAGTGAAGTCTTGGGGACAGGTGGTGAAAAACTGTTTTTT.

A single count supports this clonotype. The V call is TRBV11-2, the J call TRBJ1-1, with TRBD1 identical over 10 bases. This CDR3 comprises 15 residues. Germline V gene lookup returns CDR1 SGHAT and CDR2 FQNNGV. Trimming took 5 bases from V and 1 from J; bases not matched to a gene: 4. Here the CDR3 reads CASSPDRGTNTEAFF. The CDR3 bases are TGTGCCAGCAGCCCGGACAGGGGGACGAACACTGAAGCTTTCTTT.

CDR3 in amino acids: CASSLEPYGYTF. Here the CDR3 DNA reads TGTGCCAGCAGCTTGGAACCCTATGGCTACACCTTC. The J gene is TRBJ1-2, the V gene TRBV5-8; D ambiguous. The V gene's germline CDR1 is SGHTS and CDR2 YDEGEE. V shed 0 bases and J shed 4 bases, with 4 bases lying between them. The CDR3 consists of 12 residues. The full variable domain, with the rest looked up from reference TRBV5-8 and TRBJ1-2, is EAGVTQSPTHLIKTRGQQATLRCSPISGHTSVYWYQQALGLGLQFLLWYDEGEERNRGNFPPRFSGRQFPNYSSELNVNALELEDSALYLCASSLEPYGYTFGSGTRLTVV.

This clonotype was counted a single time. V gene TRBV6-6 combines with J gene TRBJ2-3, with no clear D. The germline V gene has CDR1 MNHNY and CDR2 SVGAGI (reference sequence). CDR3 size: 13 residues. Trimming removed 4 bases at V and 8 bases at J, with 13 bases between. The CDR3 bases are TGTGCCAGCAGTTCAACTTCGTGGGGTACGCAGTATTTT. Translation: CASSSTSWGTQYF.

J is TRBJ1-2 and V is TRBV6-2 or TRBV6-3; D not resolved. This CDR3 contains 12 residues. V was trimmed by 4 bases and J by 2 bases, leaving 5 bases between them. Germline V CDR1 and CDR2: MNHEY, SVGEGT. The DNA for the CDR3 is TGTGCCAGCAGTTTCCCAAACTATGGCTACACCTTC. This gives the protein CASSFPNYGYTF.

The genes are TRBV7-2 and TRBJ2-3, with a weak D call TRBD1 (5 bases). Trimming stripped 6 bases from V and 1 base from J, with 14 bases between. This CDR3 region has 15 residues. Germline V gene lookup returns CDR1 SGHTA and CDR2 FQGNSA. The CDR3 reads CASRVDSPRTDTQYF. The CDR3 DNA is TGTGCCAGCAGGGTAGACAGTCCTCGCACAGATACGCAGTATTTT.

The DNA of the CDR3 is TGTGCCAGCAGCTTTCGGGGCACCAGTACCTACAATGAGCAGTTCTTC. This codes for CASSFRGTSTYNEQFF. The chain is built from TRBV2 and TRBJ2-1; either TRBD1 or TRBD2 may fit D (5 bases each). Deletions cut 6 bases from V and 2 bases from J, with 17 bases between. Germline V gene data show CDR1 as SNHLY and CDR2 as FYNNEI. CDR3 size: 16 residues.

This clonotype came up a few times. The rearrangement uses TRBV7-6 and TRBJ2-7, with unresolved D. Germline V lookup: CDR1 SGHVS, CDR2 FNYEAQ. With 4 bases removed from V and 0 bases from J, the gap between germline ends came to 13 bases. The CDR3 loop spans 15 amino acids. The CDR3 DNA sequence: TGTGCCAGCAGCTCCTTTTCGAATCCCTCCTACGAGCAGTACTTC. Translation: CASSSFSNPSYEQYF.

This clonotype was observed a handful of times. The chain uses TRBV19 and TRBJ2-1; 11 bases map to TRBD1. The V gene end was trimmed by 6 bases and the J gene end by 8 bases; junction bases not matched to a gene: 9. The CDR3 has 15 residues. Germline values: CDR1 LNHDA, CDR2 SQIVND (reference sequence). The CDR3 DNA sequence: TGTGCCAGTAGCTCGTGGGGGACAGGGGGAGATGAGCAGTTCTTC. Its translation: CASSSWGTGGDEQFF.

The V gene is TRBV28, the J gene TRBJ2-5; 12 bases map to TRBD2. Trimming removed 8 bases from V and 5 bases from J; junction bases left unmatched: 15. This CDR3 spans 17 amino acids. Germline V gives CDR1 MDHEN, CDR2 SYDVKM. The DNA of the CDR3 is TGTGCCAGCGGATCACGGACTAGCGGGACGACCAGGGAGACCCAGTACTTC. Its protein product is CASGSRTSGTTRETQYF. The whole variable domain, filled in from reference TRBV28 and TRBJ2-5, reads DVKVTQSSRYLVKRTGEKVFLECVQDMDHENMFWYRQDPGLGLRLIYFSYDVKMKEKGDIPEGYSVSREKKERFSLILESASTNQTSMYLCASGSRTSGTTRETQYFGPGTRLLVL.